The 10 T cell receptor beta chains in this list originate from one sample, sequenced in a study of Graves' ophthalmopathy and Graves' hyperthyroidism. Amplification from RNA transcripts yielded the TCR beta CDR3 regions. Investigators did first-round RT-PCR with HTBI primers, then second-round multiplex PCR. In TCRdb, the multiplex PCR reads were re-called with MiXCR into one record per CDR3 protein. The repertoire has almost 750,000 distinct CDR3 sequences, roughly 41% of them found once; the top ten carry approximately 46%. The sample was peripheral blood. The receptor set was obtained from an adult man with Graves' ophthalmopathy.

The table lists this clonotype with a few counts. This sequence joins TRBV7-2 and TRBJ2-2; D may be TRBD1 or TRBD2 (5 bases each). Deletions cut 4 bases from V and 6 bases from J, with 9 bases between. CDR1 and CDR2 from the germline V gene are SGHTA and FQGNSA. The CDR3 consists of 13 residues. CDR3 sequence: CASSWGGPGELFF. For the CDR3, the DNA is TGTGCCAGCAGCTGGGGCGGGCCCGGGGAGCTGTTTTTT.

J is TRBJ1-2 and V is TRBV5-1; no reliable D call. CDR1 is SGHRS, CDR2 YFSETQ, per germline. CDR3 length: 15 amino acids. V gave up 0 bases and J gave up 9 bases, with 18 bases separating them. The CDR3 sequence: CASSLASFGVERYTF. In DNA form, the CDR3 reads TGCGCCAGCAGCTTGGCGTCGTTTGGGGTTGAGCGCTACACCTTC.

In this sample, this clonotype turned up a few times. The V and J genes are TRBV6-5 and TRBJ1-1; no clear D gene. The CDR3 runs to 14 residues. The ends were cut back, 4 bases at V and 2 bases at J, with 11 bases in the middle. Germline V CDR1 and CDR2: MNHEY, SVGAGI. The CDR3 reads CASSSNSYNTEAFF. In nucleotides, the CDR3 is TGTGCCAGCAGTTCAAACAGTTACAACACTGAAGCTTTCTTT.

CDR3 loop: CSVGGTGSGETQYF. In DNA form, the CDR3 reads TGCAGCGTTGGTGGGACAGGGAGTGGGGAGACCCAGTACTTC. The rearrangement uses TRBV29-1 and TRBJ2-5; the match to TRBD1 covers 9 bases. Germline loops: CDR1 SQVTM, CDR2 ANQGSEA. Trimming removed 4 bases from V and 5 bases from J; junction bases left unmatched: 8. The length of the CDR3 is 14 residues.

In this sample, this clonotype turned up a few times. This chain connects TRBV7-2 to TRBJ2-5; 14 bases fit TRBD2. Germline V gene data show CDR1 as SGHTA and CDR2 as FQGNSA. This CDR3 region has 18 residues. V shed 5 bases, J shed 3 bases, and the junction held 11 bases outside the gene matches. The CDR3 protein is CASSLGLAGAGPKETQYF. DNA for the CDR3: TGTGCCAGCAGCCTGGGACTAGCGGGGGCCGGGCCAAAAGAGACCCAGTACTTC.

This clonotype has a handful of counts. V usage is TRBV9 and J usage is TRBJ2-7; D remains unclear. Per germline, CDR1 SGDLS and CDR2 YYNGEE. V was pared by 2 bases and J by 0 bases, with 12 bases between. The CDR3 is 15 residues long. CDR3 DNA: TGTGCCAGCAGCGTTTCCGGGTCCCACTCCTACGAGCAGTACTTC. It translates to CASSVSGSHSYEQYF. Variable domain in full (rest from reference TRBV9 and TRBJ2-7): DSGVTQTPKHLITATGQRVTLRCSPRSGDLSVYWYQQSLDQGLQFLIQYYNGEERAKGNILERFSAQQFPDLHSELNLSSLELGDSALYFCASSVSGSHSYEQYFGPGTRLTVT.

This clonotype was counted a few times. Germline and junction disagree at one end, which may indicate a read error. This chain joins TRBV10-3 and TRBJ1-6; no definite D call. CDR1 and CDR2 from the germline V gene are ENHRY and SYGVKD. The CDR3 totals 13 residues. The CDR3 protein is CASSYGIGSPLHF. CDR3 DNA: TGTGCCAGCAGTTACGGAATAGGTTCACCCCTCCACTTT.

This clonotype was observed many times. V usage is TRBV10-2 and J usage is TRBJ1-1; 9 positions match TRBD1. This CDR3 has 13 amino acids. Trimming removed 8 bases from V and 0 bases from J; junction bases left unmatched: 1. Germline-derived CDR1 and CDR2 are WSHSY and SAAADI. The CDR3 spells CASGTGLNTEAFF. CDR3 in DNA: TGCGCCAGCGGGACAGGGCTGAACACTGAAGCTTTCTTT.

The chain joins TRBV11-2 to TRBJ1-6, with 7 bases identical to TRBD1. Germline values: CDR1 SGHAT, CDR2 FQNNGV. Trimming at V came to 5 bases and at J to 10 bases, leaving 11 bases not matched to a gene. The CDR3 spans 15 residues. The CDR3 coding sequence is TGTGCCAGCAGCCAGGGGGGGGGTCTGGAATCACCCCTCCACTTT. Amino acids: CASSQGGGLESPLHF.

The chain couples TRBV20-1 to TRBJ1-6; D is unresolved. Germline V lookup: CDR1 DFQATT, CDR2 SNEGSKA (reference sequence). Trimming stripped 0 bases from V and 6 bases from J, with 18 bases between. The CDR3 is 17 residues long. Here the CDR3 DNA reads TGCAGTGCTAGAGACCGGTACCGCCAACCGAGTAATTCACCCCTCCACTTT. Protein product: CSARDRYRQPSNSPLHF.